What follows are 19 T cell receptor beta chains derived from one specimen sequenced in a study of early T cells in non-severe SARS-CoV-2 infection. TCRdb recomputed calls from the 5' RACE reads with MiXCR, one row per CDR3 protein. The sample has nearly 50,000 distinct CDR3 sequences, 6.2% seen once. Here the sequenced sample was whole blood, taken at baseline. The receptors stem from an adult who was a healthcare worker with PCR-confirmed SARS-CoV-2 infection or an uninfected control (not recorded which).

At least ten counts were recorded for this clonotype. The chain links TRBV28 to TRBJ2-7; 8 bases line up with TRBD1. The V segment lost 4 bases and the J segment 0 bases; nucleotides outside the gene matches: 5. The CDR3 runs 15 residues. In germline, CDR1 is MDHEN, CDR2 SYDVKM. The CDR3 reads CASSSPGGISYEQYF. CDR3 bases: TGTGCCAGCAGTTCCCCAGGGGGCATCTCCTACGAGCAGTACTTC. The variable domain in full, with the rest retrieved from reference TRBV28 and TRBJ2-7, is DVKVTQSSRYLVKRTGEKVFLECVQDMDHENMFWYRQDPGLGLRLIYFSYDVKMKEKGDIPEGYSVSREKKERFSLILESASTNQTSMYLCASSSPGGISYEQYFGPGTRLTVT.

This chain connects TRBV12-3 or TRBV12-4 to TRBJ2-7, with D possibly called TRBD1 or TRBD2 (5 bases each). V lost 1 base to trimming and J lost 3 bases, with 16 bases between them. The CDR3 has 16 residues. The CDR3 bases are TGTGCCAGCAGTTTAGTGGTTTTCGGGGCCCGCTACGAGCAGTACTTC. Translating gives CASSLVVFGARYEQYF.

The chain has TRBV12-3 or TRBV12-4 and TRBJ1-1; no clear D. CDR3 length: 13 residues. V was cut by 6 bases and J by 1 base, with 9 bases left in between. The CDR3 DNA reads as TGTGCCAGCAGCCTCCGCAGGAACACTGAAGCTTTCTTT. As protein: CASSLRRNTEAFF.

V and J are TRBV2 and TRBJ1-5; TRBD1 matches 7 bases. Germline CDR1 and CDR2: SNHLY and FYNNEI. The CDR3 contains 15 residues. V shed 3 bases and J 6 bases; nucleotides not matched to a gene: 8. For the CDR3, the DNA is TGTGCCAGCAGTGATAAAGGGGGCGTGAGTCAGCCCCAGCATTTT. Translation gives CASSDKGGVSQPQHF.

Ten or more counts support this clonotype. V and J are TRBV7-6 and TRBJ1-5, with a weak D call TRBD1 (5 bases). Trimming stripped 1 base from V and 5 bases from J, with 6 bases between. This CDR3 has 13 amino acids. Germline lookup yields CDR1 SGHVS and CDR2 FNYEAQ. The CDR3 here is CASSLGGDQPQHF. DNA of the CDR3: TGTGCCAGCAGCTTAGGGGGGGATCAGCCCCAGCATTTT.

This clonotype was found many times. The chain carries TRBV7-6 and TRBJ1-5, with 7 bases fitting TRBD1. This CDR3 contains 16 residues. The V gene's germline CDR1 is SGHVS and CDR2 FNYEAQ. V lost 5 bases to trimming and J lost 1 base; unmatched junction nucleotides: 8. Here the CDR3 DNA reads TGTGCCAGCAGCCCAGGGGGGACAGCGAGCAATCAGCCCCAGCATTTT. Translating gives CASSPGGTASNQPQHF.

This clonotype was detected ten times or more. The junction and the germline gene differ at one end; a read error may be behind it. The rearrangement uses TRBV7-7 and TRBJ2-3; the D is unclear. CDR1 and CDR2 (germline): SSHAT, FNYEAQ (reference sequence). The CDR3 extends over 14 amino acids. The CDR3: CASSLGSAGDTQYF. As DNA, the CDR3 is TGTGCTAGCAGCTTAGGTTCAGCAGGAGATACGCAGTATTTT.

This clonotype appeared many times. The CDR3 reads CSAGTGGQPQHF. CDR3 DNA: TGCAGCGCTGGGACAGGGGGTCAGCCCCAGCATTTT. This chain links TRBV29-1 with TRBJ1-5; 11 bases fit TRBD1. Germline V gene sequence: CDR1 SQVTM, CDR2 ANQGSEA. This CDR3 has 12 residues. V lost 7 bases to trimming and J lost 6 bases; unmatched junction nucleotides: 2.

This clonotype was seen more than once but under ten times. The chain joins TRBV27 to TRBJ2-5; D unclear. Germline lookup yields CDR1 MNHEY and CDR2 SMNVEV (reference sequence). The CDR3 covers 14 residues. V gave up 6 bases and J gave up 4 bases, with 15 bases separating them. DNA for the CDR3: TGTGCCAGCAGCCCCGCAGTTGCCGGAGAGACCCAGTACTTC. This sequence encodes CASSPAVAGETQYF.

The table lists this clonotype with many counts. The chain links TRBV20-1 to TRBJ1-4; D is uncertain. The V end lost 0 bases, the J end lost 8 bases, and 25 bases lay between the germline ends. CDR3 length: 18 amino acids. Germline V lookup: CDR1 DFQATT, CDR2 SNEGSKA (reference sequence). The CDR3 sequence is CSARDQNRHSLLSEKLFF. CDR3 DNA: TGCAGTGCTAGAGATCAGAACAGACATTCACTCTTAAGCGAAAAACTGTTTTTT.

V is TRBV6-2 or TRBV6-3 and J is TRBJ1-1; tentative D call: TRBD1 (6 bases). From germline, CDR1 is MNHEY and CDR2 SVGEGT. The CDR3 is 14 residues long. With 6 bases removed from V and 0 bases from J, the gap between germline ends came to 11 bases. The CDR3 protein is CASSQGHLNTEAFF. The CDR3 nucleotides read TGTGCCAGCAGCCAGGGACACCTGAACACTGAAGCTTTCTTT.

This clonotype was seen only a few times. This chain uses TRBV19 with TRBJ2-7; 11 bases map to TRBD2. The germline CDR1 and CDR2 sequences are LNHDA and SQIVND (reference sequence). Trimming cost V 7 bases and J 5 bases; bases outside gene matches: 13. The CDR3 is 16 amino acids. CDR3 nucleotide sequence: TGTGCCAGTAACCCAGTAGGACTAGCGGGTGACCACGAGCAGTACTTC. Protein product: CASNPVGLAGDHEQYF.

The rearrangement links TRBV7-2 to TRBJ2-5, with D uncertain. The CDR3 spans 12 residues. Germline V lookup: CDR1 SGHTA, CDR2 FQGNSA. Trimming left V 8 bases short and J 5 bases short, with 12 bases between. In nucleotides, the CDR3 is TGTGCCAGCTGCGAGCAGATCGAGACCCAGTACTTC. Translated, it gives CASCEQIETQYF.

Only a few counts were recorded for this clonotype. DNA of the CDR3: TGTGCCAGCAGTGAAGACCGGGATTCGGGCTACACCTTC. As protein: CASSEDRDSGYTF. The chain has TRBV2 and TRBJ1-2; D unresolved. Germline V lookup: CDR1 SNHLY, CDR2 FYNNEI. CDR3 length: 13 residues. Trimming took off 1 base at V and 8 bases at J, with 11 bases between the two ends.

J is TRBJ2-2 and V is TRBV5-1, with 9 bases identical to TRBD2. This CDR3 is 13 amino acids long. The V gene's germline CDR1 is SGHRS and CDR2 YFSETQ. The V segment lost 0 bases and the J segment 12 bases; nucleotides outside the gene matches: 3. The CDR3: CASSLALAGKLFF. In DNA form, the CDR3 reads TGCGCCAGCAGCTTGGCCCTAGCGGGAAAGCTGTTTTTT.

This clonotype turned up a few times. The chain has TRBV27 and TRBJ2-7, with 9 nucleotides matching TRBD2. Germline V gives CDR1 MNHEY, CDR2 SMNVEV (reference sequence). This CDR3 comprises 15 residues. Trimming cost V 1 base and J 7 bases; bases outside gene matches: 8. This CDR3 reads CASSLWLAGAGEQYF. The CDR3 DNA is TGTGCCAGCAGTTTATGGTTAGCGGGAGCAGGGGAGCAGTACTTC.

The sample holds a few counts of this clonotype. The genes are TRBV6-1 and TRBJ1-5; 8 bases line up with TRBD1. Germline loops: CDR1 MNHNS, CDR2 SASEGT. This CDR3 region has 15 residues. V dropped 7 bases and J dropped 1; count of bases not matched to a gene: 6. The CDR3 reads CASNSNRGSNQPQHF. CDR3 nucleotide sequence: TGTGCCAGCAATAGTAACAGGGGGAGCAATCAGCCCCAGCATTTT.

This clonotype was picked up many times. The rearrangement links TRBV29-1 to TRBJ2-1; the match to TRBD2 covers 8 bases. V shed 6 bases and J 0 bases; nucleotides not matched to a gene: 7. This CDR3 is 15 amino acids long. Germline V lookup: CDR1 SQVTM, CDR2 ANQGSEA. CDR3 nucleotides: TGCAGCGTAGACACTAGCGGAGCCTCCTACAATGAGCAGTTCTTC. Amino acid sequence: CSVDTSGASYNEQFF.

The table lists this clonotype with many counts. This sequence joins TRBV12-3 or TRBV12-4 and TRBJ1-6, with no clear D. Deletions cut 0 bases from V and 7 bases from J, with 10 bases between. This CDR3 is built from 15 residues. The CDR3 spells CASSLATDFNSPLHF. The CDR3 DNA is TGTGCCAGCAGTTTAGCCACAGACTTCAATTCACCCCTCCACTTT.